This TCR beta chain was identified during a study of blood T cell repertoires in COVID-19. About the study: Researchers got acute and convalescent COVID-19 samples from the United States, Italy and Spain. PBMCs, B-cell-depleted T cells, or T cells were the source of the cDNA or gDNA that made up the material.

Some clones are missing from TCRdb's copy, which holds only in-frame ones; the method was immunoSEQ multiplex PCR. The sample lists about 120,000 clones, 88% occurring once. In germline, CDR1 is KGHSH, CDR2 LQKENI. This CDR3 contains 12 residues. The germline V and J ends were trimmed by 3 bases and 8 bases, with 8 bases remaining between them. The sequencing input was peripheral blood. The origin of this receptor is a man aged 50 or older with acute or convalescent COVID-19. The chain employs TRBV18 and TRBJ2-1, with D perhaps TRBD2 (6 bases). The CDR3 here is CASSPTSDEQFF. In DNA, the CDR3 is TGTGCCAGCTCACCGACTAGTGATGAGCAGTTCTTC.